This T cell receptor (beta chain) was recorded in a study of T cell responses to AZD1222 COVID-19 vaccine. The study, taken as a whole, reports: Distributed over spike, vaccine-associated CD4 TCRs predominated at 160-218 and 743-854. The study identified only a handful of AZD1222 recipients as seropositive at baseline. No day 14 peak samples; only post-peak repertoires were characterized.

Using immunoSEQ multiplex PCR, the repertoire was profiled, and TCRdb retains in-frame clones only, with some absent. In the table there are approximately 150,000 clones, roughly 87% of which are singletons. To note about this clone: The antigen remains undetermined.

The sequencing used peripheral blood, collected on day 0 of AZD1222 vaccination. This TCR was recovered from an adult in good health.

In DNA form, the CDR3 reads TGCGCCAGCAGCTCCGGGACAGCCAACTACGAGCAGTACTTC. It encodes CASSSGTANYEQYF. The V call is TRBV5-1, the J call TRBJ2-7; 7 bases agree with TRBD1. The J segment lost 3 bases and the V segment lost 3 bases, leaving 6 bases of the junction unmatched. The germline CDR1 and CDR2 sequences are SGHRS and YFSETQ. This CDR3 contains 14 residues.